This T cell receptor (beta chain) was identified during a study of OX40 agonist ivuxolimab in advanced cancers. Using immunoSEQ multiplex PCR, the repertoire was profiled, and TCRdb retains in-frame clones only, with some absent. Seen here are about 73,000 clones, 85% to 90% observed once, and the top ten hold roughly 8%. Notes on this clone: Its antigen remains unidentified.

Notes on the study in general: Low clonal expansion, among the lowest seen, marked partial responders at 0.1-3.0 mg/kg.

The ends were cut back, 2 bases at V and 4 bases at J, with 11 bases in the middle. Germline-derived CDR1 and CDR2 are KGHSH and LQKENI. This CDR3 is 14 amino acids long. The rearrangement uses TRBV18 and TRBJ2-5; D is undetermined. The sequence came from an adult with an advanced solid tumor such as melanoma, head and neck, liver or kidney cancer. This sample comprised CD4+ or CD8+ T cells sorted from blood, obtained in a trial of the OX40 agonist ivuxolimab. The CDR3 loop is CASSPGRAPETQYF. DNA for the CDR3: TGTGCCAGCTCACCAGGAAGGGCCCCAGAGACCCAGTACTTC.